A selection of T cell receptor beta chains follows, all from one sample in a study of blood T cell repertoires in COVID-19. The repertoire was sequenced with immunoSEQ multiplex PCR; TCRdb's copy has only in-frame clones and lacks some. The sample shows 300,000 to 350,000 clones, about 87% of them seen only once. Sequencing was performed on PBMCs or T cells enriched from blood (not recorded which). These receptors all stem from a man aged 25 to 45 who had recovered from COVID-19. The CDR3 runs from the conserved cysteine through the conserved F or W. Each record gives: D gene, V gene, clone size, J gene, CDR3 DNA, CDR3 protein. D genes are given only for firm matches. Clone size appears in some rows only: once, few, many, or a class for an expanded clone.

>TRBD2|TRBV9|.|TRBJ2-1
TGTGCCAGCAGCGTAGCGTGGCGGGGGGTGAATGAGCAGTTCTTC
CASSVAWRGVNEQFF
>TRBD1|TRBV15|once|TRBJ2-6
TGTGCCATCCGGGACAGGGGTTCTGGGGCCAACGTCCTGACTTTC
CAIRDRGSGANVLTF
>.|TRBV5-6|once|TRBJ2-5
TGTGCCAGCAGCCCCCAGGAAGAGACCCAGTACTTC
CASSPQEETQYF
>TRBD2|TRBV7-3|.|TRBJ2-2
TGTGCCAGCAGCTTATTCGGGGGTCTAGCGGGCACCGGGGAGCTGTTTTTT
CASSLFGGLAGTGELFF
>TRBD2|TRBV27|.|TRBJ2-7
TGTGCCAGCAGTAGGGTAGCGGGGGGATACGAGCAGTACTTC
CASSRVAGGYEQYF
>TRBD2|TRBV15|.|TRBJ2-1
TGTGCCACCAGCAGAGGTGGGCAGGGGGCGGCTAGCGGGGGTGAGGAGCAGTTCTTC
CATSRGGQGAASGGEEQFF
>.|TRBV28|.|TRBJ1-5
TGTGCCAGCAGTTTACGGAGTAGCAATCAGCCCCAGCATTTT
CASSLRSSNQPQHF
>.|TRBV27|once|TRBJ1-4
TGTGCCAGCAGTCCATCCGGGACTCCAGGTGAAAAACTGTTTTTT
CASSPSGTPGEKLFF
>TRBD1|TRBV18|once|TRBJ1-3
TGTGCCAGCTCACCATTTCGGGACAGGGGGTCCTTTGGAAACACCATATATTTT
CASSPFRDRGSFGNTIYF
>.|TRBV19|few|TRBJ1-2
TGTGCCAGTACTTCCCGCAGTACCCTCCTTAACTATGGCTACACCTTC
CASTSRSTLLNYGYTF
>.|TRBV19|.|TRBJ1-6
TGTGCCAGTAGCGACAACTTGCAGGGTTATTCACCCCTCCACTTT
CASSDNLQGYSPLHF
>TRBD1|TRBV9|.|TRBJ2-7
TGTGCCAGCAGCGCAGGTATGGACAGGGGCTACGAGCAGTACTTC
CASSAGMDRGYEQYF
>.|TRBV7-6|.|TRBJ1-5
TGTGCCAGCAGCTTTTGGTCCGACAGGATTTCAAATAGCAATCAGCCCCAGCATTTT
CASSFWSDRISNSNQPQHF
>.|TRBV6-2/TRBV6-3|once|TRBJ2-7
TGTGCCAGCAGTTATCGCCAGAGGGACCGGCGGGGTACTGAGCAGTACTTC
CASSYRQRDRRGTEQYF
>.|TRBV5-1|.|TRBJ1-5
TGCGCCAGCAGCTTACAGGGAATGAATCAGCCCCAGCATTTT
CASSLQGMNQPQHF
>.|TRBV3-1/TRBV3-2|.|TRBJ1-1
TGTGCCAGCAGCCAAGAGATGGGGAGAAACACTGAAGCTTTCTTT
CASSQEMGRNTEAFF
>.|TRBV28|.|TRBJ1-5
TGTGCCAGCAGTTTAGGCCCGAAGGGGCGACAGCCCCAGCATTTT
CASSLGPKGRQPQHF
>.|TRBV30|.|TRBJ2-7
TGTGCCTGGACCTACGGAGGGGACTCCTACGAGCAGTACTTC
CAWTYGGDSYEQYF
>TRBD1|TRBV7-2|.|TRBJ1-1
TGTGCCAGCAGCTCTACAGGGGTGTATGGAGAAGCTTTCTTT
CASSSTGVYGEAFF
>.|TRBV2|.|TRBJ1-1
TGTGCCAGCAGGACAGTTATGAACACTGAAGCTTTCTTT
CASRTVMNTEAFF
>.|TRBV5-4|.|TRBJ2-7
TGTGCCAGCAGCTTGGTTGGCAGTATCTCCTACGAGCAGTACTTC
CASSLVGSISYEQYF
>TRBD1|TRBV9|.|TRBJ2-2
TGTGCCAGCAGCGCCTATGACAGGGGAACGAACACCGGGGAGCTGTTTTTT
CASSAYDRGTNTGELFF
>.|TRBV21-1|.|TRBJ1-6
TGTGCCAGCAGATACAGGAATTCACCCCTCCACTTT
CASRYRNSPLHF
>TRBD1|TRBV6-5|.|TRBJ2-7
TGTGCCAGCAGTTACTCGACAGGGAACGAGCAGTACTTC
CASSYSTGNEQYF
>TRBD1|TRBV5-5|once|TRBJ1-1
TGTGCCAGCAGGTCGAGACAGGGATGGGGTGAAGCTTTCTTT
CASRSRQGWGEAFF
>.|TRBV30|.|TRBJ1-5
TGTGCCTGGAATGTACAGAATAGCAATCAGCCCCAGCATTTT
CAWNVQNSNQPQHF
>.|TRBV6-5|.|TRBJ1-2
TGTGCCAGCAGCGCCGGTCAGGGCGTTAACTATGGCTACACCTTC
CASSAGQGVNYGYTF
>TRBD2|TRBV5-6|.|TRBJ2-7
TGTGCCAGCAGCTGGACTAGTGGCTACGAGCAGTACTTC
CASSWTSGYEQYF
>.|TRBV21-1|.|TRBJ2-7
TGTGCCAGCAGCAGAGAAGGGGACAGGCCCCGGGTTTACGAGCAGTACTTC
CASSREGDRPRVYEQYF
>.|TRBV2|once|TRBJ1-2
TGTGCCAGCAGTGGACAGACTAACTATGGCTACACCTTC
CASSGQTNYGYTF
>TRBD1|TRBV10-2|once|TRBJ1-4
TGCGCCAGCAGTTCCGGGACAGGGGGCTATGAAAAACTGTTTTTT
CASSSGTGGYEKLFF
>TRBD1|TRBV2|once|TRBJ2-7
TGTGCCAGCAGTGAAAGGGTTAGGACAGGGTTGAGAGAGCAGTACTTC
CASSERVRTGLREQYF